Each of the 17 T cell receptor beta chains below was sequenced from the same sample in a study of shared clonotypes between healthy human individuals. The method was immunoSEQ multiplex PCR; TCRdb's version includes in-frame clones alone and lacks a portion of them. The sample lists fewer than 550,000 clones, 75% to 80% occurring once. The sample consisted of PBMCs. Receptors were obtained from a woman aged 40 to 50 in good health. Some clones in this sample may be carry-over from other donors' samples.

This clone was seen a single time. The chain couples TRBV11-3 to TRBJ2-5; 9 bases line up with TRBD1. Germline-derived CDR1 and CDR2 are SGHNT and YENEEA. The CDR3 totals 15 residues. Losses at the gene ends were 2 bases for V and 5 bases for J; bases not matched to a gene: 6. The CDR3 is CASSLSGTGSETQYF. The CDR3 DNA reads TGTGCCAGCAGCTTAAGTGGGACAGGGAGCGAGACCCAGTACTTC.

Worth noting for this clone: The sample has other DNA sequences that encode this CDR3 too. CDR3 coding DNA: TGCGCCAGCAGCGTCTCCTCTGGGGCCAACGTCCTGACTTTC. Amino acid sequence: CASSVSSGANVLTF. The chain couples TRBV5-1 to TRBJ2-6; D is unresolved. V was trimmed by 4 bases and J by 0 bases, leaving 5 bases between them. From germline, CDR1 is SGHRS and CDR2 YFSETQ. The CDR3 spans 14 residues. Full variable domain (rest looked up from reference TRBV5-1 and TRBJ2-6): KAGVTQTPRYLIKTRGQQVTLSCSPISGHRSVSWYQQTPGQGLQFLFEYFSETQRNKGNFPGRFSGRQFSNSRSEMNVSTLELGDSALYLCASSVSSGANVLTFGAGSRLTVL.

This chain joins TRBV9 and TRBJ2-2, with unresolved D. Germline lookup yields CDR1 SGDLS and CDR2 YYNGEE. Deletions cut 1 base from V and 2 bases from J, with 6 bases between. The CDR3 spans 14 residues. CDR3 coding DNA: TGTGCCAGCAGCGTAACCGATAACACCGGGGAGCTGTTTTTT. Protein: CASSVTDNTGELFF.

This chain uses TRBV2 with TRBJ2-1; 10 bases are a match to TRBD2. The CDR3 consists of 13 residues. Germline V gene lookup returns CDR1 SNHLY and CDR2 FYNNEI. The junction had 5 bases not matched to a gene; V was cut back by 6 bases and J by 9 bases. The CDR3 region is CASSQREGTEQFF. The CDR3 DNA is TGTGCCAGCAGCCAGCGGGAGGGTACTGAGCAGTTCTTC. Complete variable domain (other parts from reference TRBV2 and TRBJ2-1): EPEVTQTPSHQVTQMGQEVILRCVPISNHLYFYWYRQILGQKVEFLVSFYNNEISEKSEIFDDQFSVERPDGSNFTLKIRSTKLEDSAMYFCASSQREGTEQFFGPGTRLTVL.

In this sample, this clone turned up a few times. The chain has TRBV23-1 and TRBJ1-1; 7 bases are shared with TRBD1. TRBV23-1 belongs to the ORF category, with a function that is uncertain. V trimming: 8 bases; J trimming: 1 base; junction bases outside the gene matches: 13. CDR3 length: 16 residues. The CDR3 region is CASSPGAGTENTEAFF. In nucleotides, the CDR3 is TGCGCCAGCTCCCCAGGGGCCGGGACAGAGAACACTGAAGCTTTCTTT.

This chain uses TRBV2 with TRBJ2-2; 9 bases align to TRBD2. The J segment lost 5 bases and the V segment lost 2 bases, leaving 6 bases of the junction unmatched. Germline CDR1 and CDR2: SNHLY and FYNNEI. CDR3 length: 16 amino acids. In nucleotides, the CDR3 is TGTGCCAGCAGTGAACTAGCGGGAAGGGGGACCGGGGAGCTGTTTTTT. This encodes CASSELAGRGTGELFF.

The chain carries TRBV7-8 and TRBJ2-7, with D perhaps TRBD1 or TRBD2 (5 bases each). The CDR3 spans 14 residues. The V gene lost 5 bases and the J gene lost 3 bases, with 14 bases spanning the gap. The germline V gene has CDR1 SGHVS and CDR2 FQNEAQ. CDR3 bases: TGTGCCAGCAGCAGTTCCGGGGCCCTCTACGAGCAGTACTTC. Translated: CASSSSGALYEQYF.

V usage is TRBV15 and J usage is TRBJ2-1; D might be TRBD2 (5 bases). This CDR3 is 16 amino acids long. V gave up 0 bases and J gave up 3 bases, with 12 bases separating them. CDR1 is LNHNV, CDR2 YYDKDF, per germline (reference sequence). The CDR3 is CATSRDLRGFYNEQFF. As DNA, the CDR3 is TGTGCCACCAGCAGAGATCTCCGCGGGTTCTACAATGAGCAGTTCTTC.

CDR3 in DNA: TGTGCCAGCAGTTTAGCAAGATCCAAGGCGCGAGAGACCCAGTACTTC. It specifies CASSLARSKARETQYF. This chain connects TRBV28 to TRBJ2-5; D is unclear. The CDR3 is 16 amino acids. Germline V CDR1 and CDR2: MDHEN, SYDVKM. Trimming pared 2 bases from V and 4 bases from J, leaving 17 bases between.

The rearrangement joins TRBV9 to TRBJ2-5, with 14 bases identical to TRBD2. J gave up 4 bases and V 4 bases, and 6 bases lay outside the gene matches. Germline CDR1 is SGDLS and CDR2 is YYNGEE. The CDR3 consists of 16 residues. This CDR3 is CASSPRLAGGGETQYF. CDR3 sequence (DNA): TGTGCCAGCAGCCCCAGACTAGCGGGAGGGGGAGAGACCCAGTACTTC.

The rearrangement uses TRBV7-9 and TRBJ2-7; a possible D gene is TRBD2 (6 bases). This CDR3 is built from 14 residues. V was cut by 3 bases and J by 5 bases, with 14 bases left in between. Germline CDR1 and CDR2: SEHNR and FQNEAQ (reference sequence). As DNA, the CDR3 is TGTGCCAGCAGCTTTGGATCGGGAGCCCACGAGCAGTACTTC. It is translated as CASSFGSGAHEQYF.

This clone has just a few counts. This chain links TRBV28 with TRBJ2-3; 10 bases map to TRBD1. Germline assignment: CDR1 MDHEN and CDR2 SYDVKM. The CDR3 consists of 14 residues. J lost 3 bases, V lost 6 bases, and 3 bases had no gene match. CDR3 sequence (DNA): TGTGCCAGCAGGACAGGGGGCGAAACAGATACGCAGTATTTT. Amino acids: CASRTGGETDTQYF.

This clone was detected ten times or more. The gene calls are TRBV11-3 and TRBJ2-7; 8 bases map to TRBD2. Germline V CDR1 and CDR2: SGHNT, YENEEA. V was pared by 3 bases and J by 5 bases, with 9 bases of the junction left unmatched. The CDR3 consists of 15 residues. The CDR3: CASSFQTGTRNEQYF. CDR3 DNA: TGTGCCAGCAGCTTTCAGACCGGGACTAGGAACGAGCAGTACTTC.

V is TRBV10-3 and J is TRBJ2-5; TRBD2 might be the D (5 bases). Deletions cut 8 bases from V and 5 bases from J, with 18 bases between. The CDR3 covers 14 residues. Germline CDR1 is ENHRY and CDR2 is SYGVKD. The CDR3 here is CAIGPPEGAETQYF. The CDR3 DNA is TGTGCCATCGGCCCCCCCGAGGGAGCTGAGACCCAGTACTTC.

The V call is TRBV7-2, the J call TRBJ1-5, with D unclear. The CDR3 spans 16 residues. From germline, CDR1 is SGHTA and CDR2 FQGNSA. The ends were cut back, 1 base at V and 0 bases at J, with 10 bases in the middle. CDR3 coding DNA: TGTGCCAGCAGCTTAGTACAGACCCATAGCAATCAGCCCCAGCATTTT. This codes for CASSLVQTHSNQPQHF.

This sequence joins TRBV7-8 and TRBJ2-1; 11 nucleotides align to TRBD1. The trim removed 1 base at V and 8 bases at J, leaving 4 bases unmatched. Germline V gene data show CDR1 as SGHVS and CDR2 as FQNEAQ. The CDR3 contains 15 residues. The CDR3: CASSLVGTGGDEQFF. The CDR3 bases are TGTGCCAGCAGCTTAGTCGGGACAGGGGGTGATGAGCAGTTCTTC. Full variable domain (rest looked up from reference TRBV7-8 and TRBJ2-1): GAGVSQSPRYKVAKRGQDVALRCDPISGHVSLFWYQQALGQGPEFLTYFQNEAQLDKSGLPSDRFFAERPEGSVSTLKIQRTQQEDSAVYLCASSLVGTGGDEQFFGPGTRLTVL.

The gene calls are TRBV5-1 and TRBJ1-1, with D perhaps TRBD1 (6 bases). Germline V CDR1 and CDR2: SGHRS, YFSETQ. This CDR3 spans 13 amino acids. V lost 4 bases and J 3 bases, leaving 10 bases between the germline ends. The CDR3 DNA reads as TGCGCCAGCAGCCAGGGGTGGGACACTGAAGCTTTCTTT. It is translated as CASSQGWDTEAFF.